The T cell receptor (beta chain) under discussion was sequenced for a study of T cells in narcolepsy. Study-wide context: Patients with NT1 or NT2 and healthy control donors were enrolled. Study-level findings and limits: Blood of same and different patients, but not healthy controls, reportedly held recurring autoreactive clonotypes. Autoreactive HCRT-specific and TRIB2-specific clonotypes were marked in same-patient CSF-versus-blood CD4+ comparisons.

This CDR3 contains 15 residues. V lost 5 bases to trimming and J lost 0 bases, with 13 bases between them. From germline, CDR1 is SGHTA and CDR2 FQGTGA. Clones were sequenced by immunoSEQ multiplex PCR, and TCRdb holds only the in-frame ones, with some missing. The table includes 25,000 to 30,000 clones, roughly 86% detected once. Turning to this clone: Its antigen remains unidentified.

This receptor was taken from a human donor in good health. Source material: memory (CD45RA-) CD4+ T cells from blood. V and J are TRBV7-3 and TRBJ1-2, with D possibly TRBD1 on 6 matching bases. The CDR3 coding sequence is TGTGCCAGCAGCCCCTTCGGACAGCCTAACTATGGCTACACCTTC. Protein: CASSPFGQPNYGYTF.